This is a list of T cell receptor beta chains from one sample in a study of post-analysis software for immune sequencing data. TCRdb re-called the PCR reads through MiXCR, storing one row per CDR3 protein. The table records roughly 400,000 distinct CDR3 sequences, 39% of them present only once. Sequencing was done on a sample of blood. Receptors were obtained from a girl aged 2-10 years with multiple sclerosis. The CDR3 runs from the conserved cysteine through the conserved F or W. The D gene is left open where the match is weak. Not all rows give a size; the values are once, few, many and, for expanded clones, a class.

d_call: TRBD2
j_call: TRBJ2-3
clone_size: -
v_call: TRBV7-2
cdr3_aa: CASSLQLSGREDTQYF
cdr3_nt: TGTGCCAGCAGCCTCCAACTTAGCGGGAGAGAAGATACGCAGTATTTT

d_call: TRBD2
j_call: TRBJ2-5
clone_size: -
v_call: TRBV20-1
cdr3_aa: CSARARRETPRGTQYF
cdr3_nt: TGCAGTGCTAGAGCGCGGCGGGAGACCCCCAGAGGGACCCAGTACTTC

d_call: -
j_call: TRBJ2-4
clone_size: few
v_call: TRBV6-1
cdr3_aa: CAVPNSVAKNIQYF
cdr3_nt: TGTGCCGTTCCTAACAGTGTAGCCAAAAACATTCAGTACTTC

d_call: TRBD1
j_call: TRBJ1-1
clone_size: -
v_call: TRBV7-9
cdr3_aa: CASSRDRDSEAFF
cdr3_nt: TGTGCCAGCAGCCGGGACAGGGACTCTGAAGCTTTCTTT

d_call: -
j_call: TRBJ1-6
clone_size: -
v_call: TRBV12-3/TRBV12-4
cdr3_aa: CASSLIRSPLHF
cdr3_nt: TGTGCCAGCAGTTTGATTAGATCACCCCTCCACTTT

d_call: TRBD1
j_call: TRBJ2-1
clone_size: once
v_call: TRBV5-1
cdr3_aa: CASSAGTGHLVGEQFF
cdr3_nt: TGCGCCAGCAGCGCCGGGACAGGGCATTTGGTCGGTGAGCAGTTCTTC

d_call: -
j_call: TRBJ1-2
clone_size: -
v_call: TRBV4-1
cdr3_aa: CASSQATEPLAGYTF
cdr3_nt: TGCGCCAGCAGCCAAGCGACAGAACCGTTGGCTGGCTACACCTTC

d_call: -
j_call: TRBJ1-2
clone_size: -
v_call: TRBV3-1
cdr3_aa: CASSRVGRYGYTF
cdr3_nt: TGTGCCAGCTCAAGGGTCGGACGGTATGGCTACACCTTC

d_call: -
j_call: TRBJ2-5
clone_size: few
v_call: TRBV20-1
cdr3_aa: CSAELTEETQYF
cdr3_nt: TGCAGTGCAGAGCTCACAGAAGAGACCCAGTACTTC

d_call: -
j_call: TRBJ1-2
clone_size: -
v_call: TRBV7-2
cdr3_aa: CASSLDRGGYSYTF
cdr3_nt: TGTGCCAGCAGCTTAGATCGGGGTGGCTATAGCTACACCTTC

d_call: -
j_call: TRBJ2-1
clone_size: few
v_call: TRBV20-1
cdr3_aa: CSARVGANNEQFF
cdr3_nt: TGCAGTGCTAGAGTGGGAGCGAACAATGAGCAGTTCTTC

d_call: -
j_call: TRBJ1-6
clone_size: -
v_call: TRBV6-5
cdr3_aa: CASSYSKASSGSPLHF
cdr3_nt: TGTGCCAGCAGTTACTCGAAGGCGTCTTCGGGTTCACCCCTCCACTTT

d_call: -
j_call: TRBJ2-1
clone_size: -
v_call: TRBV28
cdr3_aa: CASSLRGSYNKQFF
cdr3_nt: TGTGCCAGCAGTTTAAGGGGCTCCTACAATAAGCAGTTCTTC

d_call: TRBD1
j_call: TRBJ1-2
clone_size: few
v_call: TRBV10-3
cdr3_aa: CAITADRERGYTF
cdr3_nt: TGTGCCATTACCGCAGACAGGGAGCGTGGCTACACCTTC

d_call: -
j_call: TRBJ1-5
clone_size: -
v_call: TRBV12-3/TRBV12-4
cdr3_aa: CASSFGSDLNQPQHF
cdr3_nt: TGTGCCAGCAGTTTCGGGTCAGACCTCAATCAGCCCCAGCATTTT

d_call: -
j_call: TRBJ1-2
clone_size: -
v_call: TRBV28
cdr3_aa: CASSLRIWGYTF
cdr3_nt: TGTGCCAGCAGTTTACGGATTTGGGGCTACACCTTC

d_call: -
j_call: TRBJ1-2
clone_size: -
v_call: TRBV11-2
cdr3_aa: CASSLYLGPYYGYTF
cdr3_nt: TGTGCCAGCAGCCTTTACCTGGGCCCCTACTATGGCTACACCTTC

d_call: -
j_call: TRBJ1-5
clone_size: -
v_call: TRBV27
cdr3_aa: CASSLWGATGQPQHF
cdr3_nt: TGTGCCAGCAGTTTATGGGGGGCAACGGGTCAGCCCCAGCATTTT

d_call: -
j_call: TRBJ1-1
clone_size: -
v_call: TRBV20-1
cdr3_aa: CSASGPLGTEAFF
cdr3_nt: TGCAGTGCTAGTGGACCTCTGGGGACTGAAGCTTTCTTT

d_call: TRBD1
j_call: TRBJ1-5
clone_size: -
v_call: TRBV3-1
cdr3_aa: CASSPGTGVIQPQHF
cdr3_nt: TGTGCCAGCAGTCCCGGGACAGGGGTGATTCAGCCCCAGCATTTT

d_call: -
j_call: TRBJ2-5
clone_size: few
v_call: TRBV9
cdr3_aa: CASSVGTEQETQYF
cdr3_nt: TGTGCCAGCAGCGTAGGGACAGAACAAGAGACCCAGTACTTC

d_call: -
j_call: TRBJ2-7
clone_size: -
v_call: TRBV11-2
cdr3_aa: CASSLQGGTYF
cdr3_nt: TGTGCCAGCAGCTTGCAGGGGGGGACGTACTTC

d_call: -
j_call: TRBJ1-1
clone_size: -
v_call: TRBV10-3
cdr3_aa: CAISEEGADTEAFF
cdr3_nt: TGTGCCATCAGTGAGGAGGGCGCGGACACTGAAGCTTTCTTT

d_call: -
j_call: TRBJ2-6
clone_size: -
v_call: TRBV7-9
cdr3_aa: CASSLGVGYSSGANVLTF
cdr3_nt: TGTGCCAGCAGCTTAGGTGTAGGGTATTCCTCTGGGGCCAACGTCCTGACTTTC

d_call: -
j_call: TRBJ2-1
clone_size: -
v_call: TRBV10-3
cdr3_aa: CAISRPEAANNEQFF
cdr3_nt: TGTGCCATCAGTCGCCCGGAAGCGGCGAACAATGAGCAGTTCTTC

d_call: TRBD2
j_call: TRBJ2-1
clone_size: -
v_call: TRBV20-1
cdr3_aa: CSAKGGREVHNEQFF
cdr3_nt: TGCAGTGCTAAGGGCGGGCGGGAGGTGCACAATGAGCAGTTCTTC

d_call: TRBD1
j_call: TRBJ2-5
clone_size: few
v_call: TRBV5-1
cdr3_aa: CASSIGQGEETQYF
cdr3_nt: TGCGCCAGCAGCATAGGACAGGGGGAAGAGACCCAGTACTTC

d_call: -
j_call: TRBJ2-7
clone_size: few
v_call: TRBV28
cdr3_aa: CATDPGTPSYNEQYF
cdr3_nt: TGTGCCACCGACCCCGGGACCCCTTCCTACAATGAGCAGTACTTC

d_call: -
j_call: TRBJ2-6
clone_size: few
v_call: TRBV4-3
cdr3_aa: CASSQDVGRGANVLTF
cdr3_nt: TGCGCCAGCAGCCAAGATGTGGGGAGAGGGGCCAACGTCCTGACTTTC

d_call: -
j_call: TRBJ2-7
clone_size: -
v_call: TRBV7-8
cdr3_aa: CASSLVSQSSYEQYF
cdr3_nt: TGTGCCAGCAGCTTAGTTTCGCAAAGCTCCTACGAGCAGTACTTC

d_call: -
j_call: TRBJ1-5
clone_size: -
v_call: TRBV15
cdr3_aa: CATSRDLVQAYQPQHF
cdr3_nt: TGTGCCACCAGCAGAGATCTGGTGCAGGCGTATCAGCCCCAGCATTTT

d_call: -
j_call: TRBJ2-7
clone_size: few
v_call: TRBV5-6
cdr3_aa: CASSLQWEFDYEQYF
cdr3_nt: TGTGCCAGCAGCTTACAGTGGGAGTTTGACTACGAGCAGTACTTC

d_call: TRBD1
j_call: TRBJ2-7
clone_size: few
v_call: TRBV12-3/TRBV12-4
cdr3_aa: CASTHRGDEQYF
cdr3_nt: TGTGCCAGCACCCACAGGGGCGACGAGCAGTACTTC

d_call: TRBD2
j_call: TRBJ2-5
clone_size: once
v_call: TRBV6-5
cdr3_aa: CASSYSLAGGGETQYF
cdr3_nt: TGTGCCAGCAGTTACTCACTAGCGGGGGGAGGTGAGACCCAGTACTTC

d_call: -
j_call: TRBJ2-1
clone_size: -
v_call: TRBV5-1
cdr3_aa: CASSEPYSYNEQFF
cdr3_nt: TGCGCCAGCAGCGAGCCCTACTCCTACAATGAGCAGTTCTTC

d_call: -
j_call: TRBJ2-5
clone_size: few
v_call: TRBV7-9
cdr3_aa: CASSPRSSVGQETQYF
cdr3_nt: TGTGCCAGCAGCCCGAGGAGTAGTGTGGGACAAGAGACCCAGTACTTC

d_call: -
j_call: TRBJ1-1
clone_size: -
v_call: TRBV12-3/TRBV12-4
cdr3_aa: CASSLSGVTEAFF
cdr3_nt: TGTGCCAGCAGTTTATCTGGAGTCACTGAAGCTTTCTTT

d_call: TRBD1
j_call: TRBJ1-6
clone_size: -
v_call: TRBV2
cdr3_aa: CASTRDRGHSGSPLHF
cdr3_nt: TGTGCCAGCACCAGGGACAGGGGTCATTCTGGTTCACCTCTCCACTTT

d_call: -
j_call: TRBJ1-5
clone_size: -
v_call: TRBV28
cdr3_aa: CASSLDANSNQPQHF
cdr3_nt: TGTGCCAGCAGTTTGGACGCTAATAGCAATCAGCCCCAGCATTTT

d_call: -
j_call: TRBJ2-1
clone_size: -
v_call: TRBV6-2/TRBV6-3
cdr3_aa: CASSYPTLSLALRYEQFF
cdr3_nt: TGTGCCAGCAGTTACCCTACCCTATCACTAGCCCTACGGTATGAGCAGTTCTTC

d_call: -
j_call: TRBJ1-2
clone_size: -
v_call: TRBV7-2
cdr3_aa: CASTSPGRAYGYTF
cdr3_nt: TGTGCCAGCACATCCCCGGGACGTGCCTATGGCTACACCTTC